The sequence of this T cell receptor (beta chain) was determined in a study of cytomegalovirus exposure and HLA in healthy donors. The germline V gene encodes CDR1 MNHEY and CDR2 SVGAGI. Trimming pared 6 bases from V and 1 base from J, leaving 12 bases between. The CDR3 is 14 amino acids. Vbeta (60) and Jbeta (13) primers were used in the PCR. Produced via immunoSEQ multiplex PCR; TCRdb's table is partial and in-frame only. The sample lists about 65,000 clones, 60% to 80% occurring once. A few counts support this clone. Sequenced material: PBMCs. The TCR was taken from a man aged 25 to 40 in good health and CMV-seronegative. The chain employs TRBV6-5 and TRBJ2-5, with D hard to call. DNA of the CDR3: TGTGCCAGCAGCTCCCAGGTCACCCAAGAGACCCAGTACTTC. Encoded protein: CASSSQVTQETQYF.